This entry lists 26 T cell receptor beta chains sequenced from one sample in a study of breast tumors, draining lymph nodes, adjacent tissues. The lymph nodes were axillary draining lymph nodes from breast cancer patients. TCRdb re-called the multiplex PCR reads through MiXCR, storing one row per CDR3 protein. The sample shows a few hundred thousand distinct CDR3 sequences, less than 45% of them seen only once. Material: axillary lymph node tissue. The source is a female donor with breast cancer. Some clones in this sample may be carry-over from other donors' samples.

This clonotype came up a few times. Possible read error: a much larger clone is one base away. The chain is built from TRBV20-1 and TRBJ1-2, with 8 bases that match TRBD1. There are 13 residues in the CDR3. CDR1 and CDR2 (germline): DFQATT, SNEGSKA (reference sequence). The CDR3 loop is CSGKDRGNYAYTF. For the CDR3, the DNA is TGCAGTGGCAAAGACAGGGGAAACTATGCCTACACCTTC.

This clonotype was found many times. This sequence joins TRBV30 and TRBJ2-7; TRBD1 might be the D (6 bases). Trimming pared 3 bases from V and 2 bases from J, leaving 8 bases between. CDR1 and CDR2 (germline): GTSNPN, SVGIG (reference sequence). There are 12 residues in the CDR3. CDR3 sequence reads: CAWSGDTYEQYF. In DNA form, the CDR3 reads TGTGCCTGGAGCGGGGACACCTACGAGCAGTACTTC.

V usage is TRBV5-6 and J usage is TRBJ2-5; 10 positions agree with TRBD2. CDR1 is SGHDT, CDR2 YYEEEE, per germline. CDR3 length: 18 residues. The J segment lost 1 base and the V segment lost 1 base, leaving 10 bases of the junction unmatched. CDR3 amino acids: CASSLKPLTSGTQETQYF. The CDR3 DNA sequence: TGTGCCAGCAGCTTGAAGCCTCTTACTAGCGGGACCCAAGAGACCCAGTACTTC.

This clonotype was seen repeatedly, ten times or more. One end of the junction is discordant with germline, which a read error may explain. V and J are TRBV15 and TRBJ2-1, with TRBD2 matching 10 bases. The length of the CDR3 is 15 residues. Germline V gene lookup returns CDR1 LNHNV and CDR2 YYDKDF (reference sequence). Here the CDR3 reads CATSRDYGLADEQFF. CDR3 DNA: TGTGCCACCAGCAGAGACTATGGACTAGCGGATGAGCAGTTTTTC.

This clonotype was observed a few times. Sequence at one end of the junction differs from germline and may be a read error. V usage is TRBV6-6 and J usage is TRBJ2-1; D might be TRBD1 or TRBD2, each matching 5 bases. The CDR3 is made up of 15 amino acids. Per the germline V gene, CDR1 is MNHNY and CDR2 is SVGAGI (reference sequence). The chain's CDR3 is CASSHSGTDYNEQFF. DNA for the CDR3: TGTGCCAGCAGTCACTCCGGGACCGACTACAATGAGCAGTTCTTC.

This clonotype was seen a single time. Relative to the germline gene, one junction end is altered; a read error may explain this. V usage is TRBV2 and J usage is TRBJ1-4; weak D call: TRBD1 (6 bases). The germline V gene encodes CDR1 SNHLY and CDR2 FYNNEI. The CDR3 is 15 amino acids. The CDR3 nucleotides read TGTGCCAGCAGTGTTCTGACGGGGGCAAATGGAAAACTGTTTTTT. Amino acids: CASSVLTGANGKLFF.

This clonotype was seen repeatedly, ten times or more. Mismatch with germline at one junction end may stem from a read error. This chain uses TRBV7-8 with TRBJ1-2; no definite D call. Germline CDR1 and CDR2: SGHVS and FQNEAQ. The CDR3 loop spans 15 amino acids. CDR3 protein: CASSSTTDGYYGYPF. DNA of the CDR3: TGTGCCAGCAGCTCGACCACCGATGGGTACTATGGCTACCCCTTC.

This clonotype was recorded at least ten times. This chain links TRBV4-3 with TRBJ2-3; D is perhaps TRBD2 (5 bases). The CDR3 is 14 amino acids. Germline V gene sequence: CDR1 LGHNA, CDR2 YSLEER. Trimming took off 1 base at V and 1 base at J, with 6 bases between the two ends. The CDR3: CASSQGRGTDTQYF. CDR3 DNA sequence: TGCGCCAGCAGCCAAGGGCGGGGCACAGATACGCAGTATTTT.

The chain employs TRBV7-6 and TRBJ2-1; D unclear. This CDR3 has 13 amino acids. Germline V CDR1 and CDR2: SGHVS, FNYEAQ. V lost 6 bases, J lost 7 bases, and 13 bases lay in between. This chain's CDR3 is CASSRTIENEQFF. The DNA for the CDR3 is TGTGCCAGCAGTCGGACGATTGAGAATGAGCAGTTCTTC. Complete variable domain (other parts from reference TRBV7-6 and TRBJ2-1): GAGVSQSPRYKVTKRGQDVALRCDPISGHVSLYWYRQALGQGPEFLTYFNYEAQQDKSGLPNDRFSAERPEGSISTLTIQRTEQRDSAMYRCASSRTIENEQFFGPGTRLTVL.

This chain connects TRBV2 to TRBJ1-3; D remains ambiguous. The CDR3 is 14 amino acids. Trimming left V 7 bases short and J 0 bases short, with 10 bases between. The germline V gene has CDR1 SNHLY and CDR2 FYNNEI. The CDR3 nucleotides read TGTGCCAGCACCGTGAGGTACTCTGGAAACACCATATATTTT. It is translated as CASTVRYSGNTIYF.

Points on this clonotype: A much more abundant neighbour one base away suggests this may be a read error. This chain links TRBV20-1 with TRBJ1-3, with 10 bases matching TRBD1. The germline CDR1 and CDR2 sequences are DFQATT and SNEGSKA (reference sequence). The CDR3 runs 14 residues. The CDR3 here is CSATGTGAGTTIYF. Written as DNA, the CDR3 is TGCAGTGCGACCGGGACAGGGGCTGGAACCACCATATATTTT.

The genes are TRBV19 and TRBJ2-1, with 14 positions matching TRBD2. V shed 0 bases and J 10 bases; nucleotides not matched to a gene: 8. CDR1 is LNHDA and CDR2 is SQIVND in the germline V gene (reference sequence). There are 17 residues in the CDR3. CDR3 nucleotides: TGTGCCAGTAGTATAGATTACGGGACTAGCGGGAGTGGCGAGCAGTTCTTC. Protein sequence: CASSIDYGTSGSGEQFF.

This clonotype was seen many times. The rearrangement links TRBV5-1 to TRBJ2-7; 10 bases map to TRBD1. The CDR3 sequence is 15 residues long. Germline-derived CDR1 and CDR2 are SGHRS and YFSETQ. V gave up 1 base and J gave up 2 bases; unmatched junction bases: 3. For the CDR3, the DNA is TGCGCCAGCAGCTTGTCAGGGACAGGGGCCTACGAGCAGTACTTC. Translating gives CASSLSGTGAYEQYF.

The chain is built from TRBV6-5 and TRBJ2-2; D is ambiguous. The CDR3 covers 17 residues. V lost 0 bases and J 2 bases, leaving 13 bases between the germline ends. Germline V gene sequence: CDR1 MNHEY, CDR2 SVGAGI. The CDR3: CASSYSPAIDNTGELFF. CDR3 coding DNA: TGTGCCAGCAGTTACTCTCCCGCGATTGATAACACCGGGGAGCTGTTTTTT.

CDR3 nucleotides: TGTGCCAGCTCACCGATACAGGGGGCGGTTGAGCAGTACTTC. It encodes CASSPIQGAVEQYF. V is TRBV18 and J is TRBJ2-7; 9 nucleotides match TRBD1. The CDR3 sequence is 14 residues long. The V segment lost 3 bases and the J segment 7 bases; nucleotides outside the gene matches: 7. Per germline, CDR1 KGHSH and CDR2 LQKENI.

This clonotype appeared many times. The chain uses TRBV9 and TRBJ1-2; a possible D gene is TRBD1 (5 bases). V was clipped by 0 bases and J by 11 bases, with 20 bases between them. From germline, CDR1 is SGDLS and CDR2 YYNGEE. The CDR3 loop spans 15 amino acids. CDR3 nucleotides: TGTGCCAGCAGCGTAGTCCGGGCGGGGCGTCCGGTTTACACCTTC. As protein: CASSVVRAGRPVYTF.

This clonotype has ten or more counts. The gene calls are TRBV9 and TRBJ2-2, with 8 bases identical to TRBD2. Germline CDR1 reads SGDLS; CDR2 reads YYNGEE. There are 16 residues in the CDR3. With V trimmed by 3 bases and J by 2 bases, 6 bases remained unmatched. The CDR3 DNA is TGTGCCAGCAGCGCCATGGCGGGGGGTAACACCGGGGAGCTGTTTTTT. Residues: CASSAMAGGNTGELFF.

This clonotype was recorded many times. The chain uses TRBV7-3 and TRBJ2-1, with 7 bases lining up with TRBD2. Per the germline V gene, CDR1 is SGHTA and CDR2 is FQGTGA. The V segment lost 5 bases and the J segment 3 bases; nucleotides outside the gene matches: 4. The CDR3 loop spans 14 amino acids. DNA of the CDR3: TGTGCCAGCAGCCCTACTAGCGACTACAATGAGCAGTTCTTC. Its translation: CASSPTSDYNEQFF.

This clonotype has at least ten counts. The gene calls are TRBV20-1 and TRBJ2-2; 7 nucleotides align to TRBD2. The CDR3 runs to 16 residues. V trimming: 0 bases; J trimming: 1 base; junction bases outside the gene matches: 5. From germline, CDR1 is DFQATT and CDR2 SNEGSKA (reference sequence). DNA for the CDR3: TGCAGTGCTAGAGATCAAGCGGGATGGAACACCGGGGAGCTGTTTTTT. Translated: CSARDQAGWNTGELFF.

The chain joins TRBV19 to TRBJ1-1; 7 bases are shared with TRBD1. This CDR3 contains 13 residues. J was trimmed by 5 bases and V by 5 bases; bases with no gene match: 5. Germline CDR1 and CDR2: LNHDA and SQIVND (reference sequence). In DNA form, the CDR3 reads TGTGCCAGTAGTGTCAACAGGGGAACTGAAGCTTTCTTT. This encodes CASSVNRGTEAFF.

This clonotype has a count of ten or more. The DNA of the CDR3 is TGTGCCAGCAGGTTACCGGGACAGGGTAACTATGGCTACACCTTC. It is translated as CASRLPGQGNYGYTF. This rearrangement joins TRBV2 to TRBJ1-2; 9 nucleotides align to TRBD1. From germline, CDR1 is SNHLY and CDR2 FYNNEI. Germline trimming cut 6 bases from V and 1 base from J; bases unmatched to any gene: 6. CDR3 size: 15 residues.

This clonotype was recorded at least ten times. The rearrangement joins TRBV4-1 to TRBJ2-1; D not resolved. V gave up 1 base and J gave up 2 bases, with 3 bases separating them. There are 13 residues in the CDR3. Per germline, CDR1 MGHRA and CDR2 YSYEKL. The CDR3 sequence is CASSQGAYNEQFF. DNA for the CDR3: TGCGCCAGCAGCCAAGGGGCCTACAATGAGCAGTTCTTC.

About this clonotype: A much larger clone lies one base from this, so it may be a read error. The chain uses TRBV29-1 and TRBJ1-5; D may be TRBD1 or TRBD2 (6 bases each). TRBJ2-3 matches the DNA end more closely, so the J call is doubtful. The CDR3 sequence is 13 residues long. Germline loops: CDR1 SQVTM, CDR2 ANQGSEA. CDR3 coding DNA: TGCAGCGTTCGAATGGGGGGAGGACAGCCCCAGTATTTT. Protein: CSVRMGGGQPQYF.

This clonotype was picked up many times. The chain uses TRBV14 and TRBJ2-7; tentative D call: TRBD1 (6 bases). The CDR3 totals 14 residues. CDR1 and CDR2 from the germline V gene are SGHDN and FVKESK. V shed 4 bases and J shed 0 bases, with 10 bases lying between them. The CDR3 loop is CASSPTGPSYEQYF. Here the CDR3 DNA reads TGTGCCAGCAGCCCGACAGGACCCTCCTACGAGCAGTACTTC.

In its sample, this clonotype was seen many times. The genes are TRBV20-1 and TRBJ2-3, with TRBD2 matching over 10 bases. From germline, CDR1 is DFQATT and CDR2 SNEGSKA (reference sequence). The CDR3 extends over 14 amino acids. J gave up 2 bases and V 5 bases, and 4 bases lay outside the gene matches. The CDR3 loop is CSAVLAGTTDTQYF. The DNA of the CDR3 is TGCAGTGCTGTACTAGCGGGGACCACAGATACGCAGTATTTT.

The rearrangement joins TRBV2 to TRBJ2-5, with TRBD1 identical over 9 bases. Trimming at V came to 4 bases and at J to 5 bases, leaving 14 bases not matched to a gene. Per the germline V gene, CDR1 is SNHLY and CDR2 is FYNNEI. CDR3 size: 17 residues. This CDR3 reads CASSVRDRVSTGETQYF. CDR3 DNA sequence: TGTGCCAGCAGTGTTCGGGACAGGGTCAGCACCGGGGAGACCCAGTACTTC.